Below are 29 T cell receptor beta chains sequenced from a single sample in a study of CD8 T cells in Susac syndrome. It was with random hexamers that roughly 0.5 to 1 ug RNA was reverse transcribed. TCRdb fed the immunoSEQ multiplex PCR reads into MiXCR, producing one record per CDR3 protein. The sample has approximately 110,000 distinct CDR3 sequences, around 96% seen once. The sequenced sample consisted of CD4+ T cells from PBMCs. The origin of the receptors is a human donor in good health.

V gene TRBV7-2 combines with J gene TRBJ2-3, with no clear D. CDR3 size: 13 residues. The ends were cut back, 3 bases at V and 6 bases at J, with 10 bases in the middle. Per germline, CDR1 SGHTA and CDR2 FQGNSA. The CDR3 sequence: CASSLKVRDTQYF. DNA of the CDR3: TGTGCCAGCAGCTTGAAAGTGCGGGATACGCAGTATTTT.

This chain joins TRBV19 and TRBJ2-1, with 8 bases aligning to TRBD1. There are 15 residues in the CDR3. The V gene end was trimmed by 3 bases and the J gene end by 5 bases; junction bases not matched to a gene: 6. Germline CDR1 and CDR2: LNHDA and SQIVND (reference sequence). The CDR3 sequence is CASSIRRTGNNEQFF. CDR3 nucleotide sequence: TGTGCCAGTAGTATTCGGCGGACAGGGAACAATGAGCAGTTCTTC.

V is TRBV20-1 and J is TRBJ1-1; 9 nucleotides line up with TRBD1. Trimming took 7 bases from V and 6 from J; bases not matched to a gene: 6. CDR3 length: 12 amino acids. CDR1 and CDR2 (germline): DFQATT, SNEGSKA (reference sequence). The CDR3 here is CSGPGQGAEAFF. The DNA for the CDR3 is TGCAGTGGCCCGGGACAGGGCGCTGAAGCTTTCTTT.

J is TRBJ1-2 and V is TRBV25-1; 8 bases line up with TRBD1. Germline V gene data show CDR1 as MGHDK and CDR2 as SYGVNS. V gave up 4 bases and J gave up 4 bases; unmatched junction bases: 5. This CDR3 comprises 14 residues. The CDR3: CASSARQGIYGYTF. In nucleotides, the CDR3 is TGTGCCAGCAGTGCAAGACAGGGGATCTATGGCTACACCTTC.

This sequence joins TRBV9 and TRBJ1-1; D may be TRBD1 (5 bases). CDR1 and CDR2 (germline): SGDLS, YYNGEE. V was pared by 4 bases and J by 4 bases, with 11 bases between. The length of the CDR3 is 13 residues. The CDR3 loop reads CASSSTGLTEAFF. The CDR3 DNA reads TGTGCCAGCAGCTCCACAGGACTCACTGAAGCTTTCTTT.

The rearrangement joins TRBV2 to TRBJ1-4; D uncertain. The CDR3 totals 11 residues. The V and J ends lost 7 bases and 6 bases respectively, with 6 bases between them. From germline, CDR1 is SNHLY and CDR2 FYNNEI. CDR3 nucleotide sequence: TGTGCCAGCAATATTCATGAAAAACTGTTTTTT. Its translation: CASNIHEKLFF.

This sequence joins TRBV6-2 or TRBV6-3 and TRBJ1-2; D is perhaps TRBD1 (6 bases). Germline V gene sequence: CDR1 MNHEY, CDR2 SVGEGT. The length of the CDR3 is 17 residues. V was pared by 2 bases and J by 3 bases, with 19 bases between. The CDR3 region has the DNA TGTGCCAGCAGTTACCTCGAGGGGGAACCAGTTGACTATGGCTACACCTTC. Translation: CASSYLEGEPVDYGYTF.

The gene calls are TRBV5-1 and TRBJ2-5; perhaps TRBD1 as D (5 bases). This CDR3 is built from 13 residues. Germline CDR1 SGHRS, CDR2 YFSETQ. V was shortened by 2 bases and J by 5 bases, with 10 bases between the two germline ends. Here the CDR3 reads CASSLQVGETQYF. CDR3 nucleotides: TGCGCCAGCAGCTTACAGGTGGGGGAGACCCAGTACTTC.

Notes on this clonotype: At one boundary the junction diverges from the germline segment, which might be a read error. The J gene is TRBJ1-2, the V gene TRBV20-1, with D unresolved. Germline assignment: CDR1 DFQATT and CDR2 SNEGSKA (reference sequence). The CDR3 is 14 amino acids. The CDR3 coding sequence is TGCAGTGCTACACCTCGTCCGGACCTACCCCCGGAGGCCTTC. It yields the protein CSATPRPDLPPEAF.

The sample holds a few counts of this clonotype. CDR3 coding DNA: TGTGCCAGCAGGCGCGACAGCTACGAGCAGTACTTC. Translated: CASRRDSYEQYF. The chain uses TRBV6-2 or TRBV6-3 and TRBJ2-7, with a weak D call TRBD1 (5 bases). Trimming cost V 6 bases and J 3 bases, with 9 bases left between them. This CDR3 contains 12 residues. Germline V gene data show CDR1 as MNHEY and CDR2 as SVGEGT.

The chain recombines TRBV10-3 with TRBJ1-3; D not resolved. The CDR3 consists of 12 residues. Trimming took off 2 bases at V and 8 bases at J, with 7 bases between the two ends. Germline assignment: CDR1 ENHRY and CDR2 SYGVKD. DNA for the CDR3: TGTGCCATCAGTGAGGACGGGGACACCATATATTTT. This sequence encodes CAISEDGDTIYF.

CDR3 in amino acids: CSVQGGGMNTEAFF. The CDR3 DNA follows: TGCAGCGTCCAAGGGGGGGGCATGAACACTGAAGCTTTCTTT. The chain is built from TRBV29-1 and TRBJ1-1; the D gene is possibly TRBD1 (6 bases). The CDR3 extends over 14 amino acids. In germline, CDR1 is SQVTM, CDR2 ANQGSEA. The ends were cut back, 6 bases at V and 0 bases at J, with 14 bases in the middle. The full variable domain, completed using reference TRBV29-1 and TRBJ1-1, is SAVISQKPSRDICQRGTSLTIQCQVDSQVTMMFWYRQQPGQSLTLIATANQGSEATYESGFVIDKFPISRPNLTFSTLTVSNMSPEDSSIYLCSVQGGGMNTEAFFGQGTRLTVV.

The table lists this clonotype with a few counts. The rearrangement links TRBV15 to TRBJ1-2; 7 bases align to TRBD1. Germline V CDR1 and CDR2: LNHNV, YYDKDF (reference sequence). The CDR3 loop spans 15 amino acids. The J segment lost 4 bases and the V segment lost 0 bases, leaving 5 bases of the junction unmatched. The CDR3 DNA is TGTGCCACCAGCAGAGATGGACAGGCTCTCTATGGCTACACCTTC. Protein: CATSRDGQALYGYTF.

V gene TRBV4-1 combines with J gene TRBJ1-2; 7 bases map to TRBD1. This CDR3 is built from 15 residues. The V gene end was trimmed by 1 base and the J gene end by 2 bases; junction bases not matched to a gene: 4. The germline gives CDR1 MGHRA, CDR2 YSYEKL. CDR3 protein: CASSQGQGRNYGYTF. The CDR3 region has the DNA TGCGCCAGCAGCCAAGGACAGGGAAGAAACTATGGCTACACCTTC.

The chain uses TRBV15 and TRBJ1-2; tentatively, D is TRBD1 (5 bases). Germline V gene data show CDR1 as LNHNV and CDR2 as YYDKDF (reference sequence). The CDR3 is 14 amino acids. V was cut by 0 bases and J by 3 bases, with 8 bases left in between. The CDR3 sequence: CATSREQGYYGYTF. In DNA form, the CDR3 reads TGTGCCACCAGCAGAGAGCAGGGCTACTATGGCTACACCTTC.

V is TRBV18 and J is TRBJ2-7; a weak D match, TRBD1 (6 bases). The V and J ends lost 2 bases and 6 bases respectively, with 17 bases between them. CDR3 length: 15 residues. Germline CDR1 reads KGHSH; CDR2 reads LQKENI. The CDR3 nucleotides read TGTGCCAGCTCACCAGGTCTAGGGGGTCAACTCGAGCAGTACTTC. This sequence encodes CASSPGLGGQLEQYF.

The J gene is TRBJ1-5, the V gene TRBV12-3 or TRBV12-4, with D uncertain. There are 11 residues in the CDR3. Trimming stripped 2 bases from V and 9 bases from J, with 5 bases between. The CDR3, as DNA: TGTGCCAGCAGTTTAATGGGGCCCCAGCATTTT. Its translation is CASSLMGPQHF.

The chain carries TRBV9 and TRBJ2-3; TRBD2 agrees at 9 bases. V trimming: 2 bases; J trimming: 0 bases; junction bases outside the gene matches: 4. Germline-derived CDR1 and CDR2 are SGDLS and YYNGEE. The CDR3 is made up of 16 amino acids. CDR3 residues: CASSVTTSGSTDTQYF. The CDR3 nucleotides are TGTGCCAGCAGCGTGACCACTAGCGGGAGCACAGATACGCAGTATTTT.

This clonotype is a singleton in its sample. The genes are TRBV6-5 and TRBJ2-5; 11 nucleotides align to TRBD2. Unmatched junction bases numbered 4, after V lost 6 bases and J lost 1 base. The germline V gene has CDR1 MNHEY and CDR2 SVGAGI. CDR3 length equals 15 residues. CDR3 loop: CASSRLAGGQETQYF. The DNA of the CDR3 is TGTGCCAGCAGCCGCCTAGCGGGAGGCCAAGAGACCCAGTACTTC.

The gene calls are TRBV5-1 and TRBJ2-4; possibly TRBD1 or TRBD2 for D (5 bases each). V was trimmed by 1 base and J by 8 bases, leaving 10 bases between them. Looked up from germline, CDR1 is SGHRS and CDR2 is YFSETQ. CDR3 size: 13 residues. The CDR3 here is CASSLWLGDIQYF. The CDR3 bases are TGCGCCAGCAGCTTGTGGCTGGGGGACATTCAGTACTTC.

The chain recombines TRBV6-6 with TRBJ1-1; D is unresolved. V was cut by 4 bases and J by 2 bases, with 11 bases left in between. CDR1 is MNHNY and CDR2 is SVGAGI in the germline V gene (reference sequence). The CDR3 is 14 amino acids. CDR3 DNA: TGTGCCAGCAGTTCGACCAACACTAACACTGAAGCTTTCTTT. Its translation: CASSSTNTNTEAFF.

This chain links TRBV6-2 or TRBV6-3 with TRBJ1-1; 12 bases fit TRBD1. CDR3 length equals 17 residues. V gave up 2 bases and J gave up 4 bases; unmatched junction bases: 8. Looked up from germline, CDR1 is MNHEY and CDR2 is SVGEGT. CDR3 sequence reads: CASSYDRDRGLFTEAFF. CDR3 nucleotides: TGTGCCAGCAGTTACGACCGGGACAGGGGGCTGTTCACTGAAGCTTTCTTT.

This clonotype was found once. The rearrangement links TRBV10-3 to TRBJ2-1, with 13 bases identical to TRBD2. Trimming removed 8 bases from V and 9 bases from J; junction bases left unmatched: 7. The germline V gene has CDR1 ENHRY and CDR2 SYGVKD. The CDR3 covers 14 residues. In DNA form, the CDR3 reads TGTGCCATCGAAACTAGCGGGAGGGGGGGTGAGCAGTTCTTC. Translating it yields CAIETSGRGGEQFF.

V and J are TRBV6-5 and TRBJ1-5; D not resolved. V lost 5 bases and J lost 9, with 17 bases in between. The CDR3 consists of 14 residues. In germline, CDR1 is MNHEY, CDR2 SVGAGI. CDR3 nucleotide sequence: TGTGCCAGCAGTAGAAAGGACGGCGATGGGCCCCAGCATTTT. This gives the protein CASSRKDGDGPQHF.

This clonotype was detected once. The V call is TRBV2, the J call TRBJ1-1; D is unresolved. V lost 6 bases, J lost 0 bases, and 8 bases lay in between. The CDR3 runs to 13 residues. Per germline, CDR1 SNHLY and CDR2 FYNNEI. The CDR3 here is CASSLYMNTEAFF. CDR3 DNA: TGTGCCAGCAGCTTGTACATGAACACTGAAGCTTTCTTT.

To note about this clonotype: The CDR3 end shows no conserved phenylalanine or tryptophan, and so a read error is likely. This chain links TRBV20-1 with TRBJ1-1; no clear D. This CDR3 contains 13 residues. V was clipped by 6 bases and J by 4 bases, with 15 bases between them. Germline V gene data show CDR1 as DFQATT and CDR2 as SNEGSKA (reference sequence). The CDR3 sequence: CSAYRYEATEAFL. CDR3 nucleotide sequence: TGCAGTGCCTACCGGTACGAGGCCACTGAAGCTTTCCTT.

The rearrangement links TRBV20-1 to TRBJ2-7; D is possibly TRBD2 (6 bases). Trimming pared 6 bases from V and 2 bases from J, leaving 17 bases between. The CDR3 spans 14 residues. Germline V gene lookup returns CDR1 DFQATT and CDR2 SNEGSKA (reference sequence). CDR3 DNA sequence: TGCAGTGCGCAGCCACTAGCACCCACCTACGAGCAGTACTTC. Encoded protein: CSAQPLAPTYEQYF.

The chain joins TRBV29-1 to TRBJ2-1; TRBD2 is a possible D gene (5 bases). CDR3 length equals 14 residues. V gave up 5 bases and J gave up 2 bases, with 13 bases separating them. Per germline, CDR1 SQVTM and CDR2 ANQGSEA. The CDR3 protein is CSVKSGLTYNEQFF. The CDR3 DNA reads TGCAGCGTTAAAAGCGGCCTCACCTACAATGAGCAGTTCTTC.

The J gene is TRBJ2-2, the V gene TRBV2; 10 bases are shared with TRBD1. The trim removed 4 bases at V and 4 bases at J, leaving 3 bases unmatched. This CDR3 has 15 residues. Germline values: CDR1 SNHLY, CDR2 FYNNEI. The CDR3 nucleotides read TGTGCCAGCAGTGGGACAGGGGGGAGCACCGGGGAGCTGTTTTTT. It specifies CASSGTGGSTGELFF.